This T cell receptor beta chain was recovered during a study of blood T cell repertoires in COVID-19. Study-wide context: From the United States, Italy and Spain came samples of acute and convalescent COVID-19. Nucleic acid was either cDNA or gDNA, and it came from T cells, B-cell-depleted T cells, or PBMCs.

Germline V gene lookup returns CDR1 MNHEY and CDR2 SVGAGI. The CDR3 contains 14 residues. Germline trimming cut 4 bases from V and 1 base from J; bases unmatched to any gene: 4. Only in-frame clones appear in the TCRdb table, and some are missing; sequencing was by immunoSEQ multiplex PCR. The sample holds roughly 190,000 clones, approximately 86% seen once. The chain employs TRBV6-5 and TRBJ2-7; 7 bases align to TRBD1. Sequences were obtained from peripheral blood. The receptor was isolated from a man between 65 and 80 years old with acute or convalescent COVID-19. CDR3 DNA sequence: TGTGCCAGCAGTTTTCGACAGGGATCCTACGAGCAGTACTTC. It encodes CASSFRQGSYEQYF.